These T cell receptor beta chains were read from a single sample in a study of cytomegalovirus exposure and HLA in healthy donors. The protocol was immunoSEQ multiplex PCR, while the TCRdb copy is restricted to in-frame clones and leaves out a portion. The data contain under 70,000 clones, 86% of them seen just once; the ten biggest clones take up 2%. Sequenced: PBMCs. The receptors were sampled from a woman aged 25 to 39 in good health and CMV-seronegative. Each CDR3 is given with its conserved first and last residue. Each record gives: V gene, J gene, D gene, clone size, CDR3 DNA, CDR3 protein. A D gene is named only where the DNA matches it firmly. Not all rows give a size; the values are once, few, many and, for expanded clones, a class.

TRBV6-5,TRBJ1-2,TRBD1,few,TGTGCCAGCAGGAGCACAGGGGAGGTCGGTGGCTACACCTTC,CASRSTGEVGGYTF
TRBV11-2,TRBJ2-1,TRBD2,NA,TGTGCCGGCCGATTAGCGGGAGGGGGGGGAGAGCAGTTCTTC,CAGRLAGGGGEQFF
TRBV19,TRBJ1-3,NA,NA,TGTGCCAGTAGTATAGATCTTGGGGGACTCCGTGGCACCATATATTTT,CASSIDLGGLRGTIYF
TRBV19,TRBJ2-1,NA,NA,TGTGCCAGTAGTATTGACAGAGAGAATGAGCAGTTCTTC,CASSIDRENEQFF
TRBV10-1,TRBJ1-3,NA,NA,TGCGCCAGCAGTGAGGACTCAAGCTCTGGAAACACCATATATTTT,CASSEDSSSGNTIYF
TRBV9,TRBJ1-5,NA,NA,TGTGCCAGCAGCGCGGAGGGTGGGGAATCAGGGCCCCAGCATTTT,CASSAEGGESGPQHF
TRBV7-3,TRBJ1-1,NA,NA,TGTGCCAGCAGCCGTACGGGGGTCACTGAAGCTTTCTTT,CASSRTGVTEAFF
TRBV7-9,TRBJ1-4,NA,NA,TGTGCCAGCAGTTCCAGGGATCCAACTAATGAAAAACTGTTTTTT,CASSSRDPTNEKLFF
TRBV5-1,TRBJ2-5,TRBD2,few,TGCGCCAGCGCGTTGACTAGCGGGGGGTCTTTAGAGACCCAGTACTTC,CASALTSGGSLETQYF
TRBV28,TRBJ1-2,NA,NA,TGTGCCAGCAGTTTTAATGCGGAAGGCTACACCTTC,CASSFNAEGYTF
TRBV11-2,TRBJ2-5,NA,NA,TGTGCCAGCAGCTTGACTTTCCAAGAGACCCAGTACTTC,CASSLTFQETQYF
TRBV7-9,TRBJ2-5,TRBD1,NA,TGTGCCAGCAGCTTAGTCCAGGGGGCGAGAGAGACCCAGTACTTC,CASSLVQGARETQYF
TRBV10-1,TRBJ2-7,TRBD2,NA,TGCGCCAGCACGGCAGGCGGGAGTTCCGAGCAGTACTTC,CASTAGGSSEQYF
TRBV7-8,TRBJ2-1,NA,NA,TGTGCCAGCAGCTTAGCCCCCCGATCCGGTGAGCAGTTCTTC,CASSLAPRSGEQFF
TRBV7-9,TRBJ2-3,NA,NA,TGTTCCTCCGACACGGGAGCCACCACAGATACGCAGTATTTT,CSSDTGATTDTQYF
TRBV6-6,TRBJ2-3,NA,NA,TGTGCCAGCAATGACGTGGGGCGGGATACAGATACGCAGTATTTT,CASNDVGRDTDTQYF
TRBV5-1,TRBJ2-7,NA,NA,TGCGCCAGCAGCTTTGGGTGGAGCTACGAGCAGTACTTC,CASSFGWSYEQYF
TRBV7-9,TRBJ2-1,NA,NA,TGTGCCAGCAGCCTTCTTAATGAGCAGTTCTTC,CASSLLNEQFF
TRBV10-3,TRBJ2-3,NA,NA,TGTGCCATCAGTGGCTCCGTATCAGAAAGCACAGATACGCAGTATTTT,CAISGSVSESTDTQYF
TRBV7-2,TRBJ1-3,NA,NA,TGTGCCAGCAGCTTAGGGGCCGGATCTGGAAACACCATATATTTT,CASSLGAGSGNTIYF
TRBV2,TRBJ2-7,TRBD2,NA,TGTGCCAGCAGACCAGGGACTAGCGGGAGCGAGCAGTACTTC,CASRPGTSGSEQYF
TRBV29-1,TRBJ1-6,NA,NA,TGCAGCGTTAGAACAGGGAATTCACCCCTCCACTTT,CSVRTGNSPLHF
TRBV18,TRBJ2-1,TRBD2,NA,TGTGCCAGCTCACTAACTCCGGGACTAGCGGACCTTTACAATGAGCAGTTCTTC,CASSLTPGLADLYNEQFF
TRBV7-3,TRBJ2-3,NA,once,TGTGCCAGCAGCTTATCTGTTGTAGATACGCAGTATTTT,CASSLSVVDTQYF
TRBV6-1,TRBJ2-3,TRBD1,NA,TGTGCCAGCAGTGAAGTAATGACAGGGCTACGCACAGATACGCAGTATTTT,CASSEVMTGLRTDTQYF
TRBV5-6,TRBJ1-1,NA,few,TGTGCCAGCACCCTTAACACTGAAGCTTTCTTT,CASTLNTEAFF
TRBV13,TRBJ2-1,TRBD1,NA,TGTGCCAGCAGCTCCAGGACAGGGGGCTCCTACAATGAGCAGTTCTTC,CASSSRTGGSYNEQFF
TRBV18,TRBJ1-1,TRBD1,NA,TGTGCCAGCTCACCCCGACAGGGGGCTACGAACACTGAAGCTTTCTTT,CASSPRQGATNTEAFF
TRBV10-3,TRBJ2-5,NA,NA,TGTGCCATTAGGGAGGGTCCAGGGGGCCAAGAGACCCAGTACTTC,CAIREGPGGQETQYF
TRBV6-5,TRBJ2-7,NA,NA,TGTGCCAGCAGACGATACAGGGCCGGTGTATACGAGCAGTACTTC,CASRRYRAGVYEQYF
TRBV29-1,TRBJ2-1,TRBD2,NA,TGCAGCGTCACCGTGGGTAGCGGGATACCCAATGAGCAGTTCTTC,CSVTVGSGIPNEQFF
TRBV18,TRBJ2-3,NA,NA,TGTGCCAGCTCACCTCTTCGGGAGTGGGCCACAGATACGCAGTATTTT,CASSPLREWATDTQYF
TRBV6-6,TRBJ2-2,NA,few,TGTGCCAGCAGTTACGATTCGGCGGTCGGGGAGCTGTTTTTT,CASSYDSAVGELFF
TRBV11-3,TRBJ2-3,NA,once,TGTGCCAGCAGCCAGGGTCCAGGGGCATACACAGATACGCAGTATTTT,CASSQGPGAYTDTQYF
TRBV11-2,TRBJ2-7,NA,NA,TGTGCCAGCAGCTCCCCCCCAGTCCACTACGAGCAGTACTTC,CASSSPPVHYEQYF
TRBV7-9,TRBJ2-4,TRBD1,once,TGTGCCAGCAGACAAACCGGGACAGGGGAGAAGAAAGCCAAAAACATTCAGTACTTC,CASRQTGTGEKKAKNIQYF
TRBV5-1,TRBJ2-2,TRBD2,NA,TGCGCCAGCAGCTGGACCGGACTAGCGGGAGGGTGGTCCGGGGAGCTGTTTTTT,CASSWTGLAGGWSGELFF
TRBV9,TRBJ2-1,TRBD2,NA,TGTGCCAGCAGCGTAGGAACTAGCGCCCACAATGAGCAGTTCTTC,CASSVGTSAHNEQFF
TRBV27,TRBJ1-2,TRBD1,NA,TGTGCCAGCAGTCCATGGCGGGACAGGGGGCGTAATGGCTACACCTTC,CASSPWRDRGRNGYTF
TRBV21-1,TRBJ2-7,NA,NA,TGTGCCAGCAGCAAAGGGAGCGGGAGGTCTATAACCTACGAGCAGTACTTC,CASSKGSGRSITYEQYF
TRBV10-1,TRBJ2-7,TRBD2,NA,TGCGCCAGAACCAAAAGAAAGGGAGGGGCAAAGGCGTACGAGCAGTACTTC,CARTKRKGGAKAYEQYF
TRBV6-1,TRBJ2-2,TRBD1,once,TGTGCCAGCAGACGACAGGGAAGCACCGGGGAGCTGTTTTTT,CASRRQGSTGELFF
TRBV6-1,TRBJ1-1,TRBD1,NA,TGTGCCAGCAGTAGGGGACAGGGGAACACTGAAGCTTTCTTT,CASSRGQGNTEAFF
TRBV30,TRBJ2-3,TRBD2,NA,TGTGCCTGGAGGAGATCTCGACTAGCGGGAGGGCTGGAAGATACGCAGTATTTT,CAWRRSRLAGGLEDTQYF
TRBV10-1,TRBJ2-3,TRBD2,NA,TGCGCCAGCAGTGACTATTCGAAGAGACTAACGGGAGGCGGCCCAGATACGCAGTATTTT,CASSDYSKRLTGGGPDTQYF
TRBV7-3,TRBJ2-3,NA,NA,TGTGCCAGCAGCAAAGCAGGGTCGGATACGCAGTATTTT,CASSKAGSDTQYF
TRBV7-9,TRBJ1-1,NA,NA,TGTGCCAGCCACGGAGTTTCCACTGAAGCTTTCTTT,CASHGVSTEAFF
TRBV4-1,TRBJ2-5,NA,NA,TGCGCCAGCAGCCAAGGGCAAACTAGCACCCAAGAGACCCAGTACTTC,CASSQGQTSTQETQYF
TRBV7-9,TRBJ1-5,NA,few,TGTGCCAGCAGCTTAGACAGGGAGGGTCAGCCCCAGCATTTT,CASSLDREGQPQHF
TRBV28,TRBJ2-2,NA,NA,TGTGCCAGCAGTTTATGGGGGCCAGGCACCGGGGAGCTGTTTTTT,CASSLWGPGTGELFF
TRBV15,TRBJ2-3,TRBD2,NA,TGTGCCACCAGCGGATTCAAGTGGACTAGCGGGAGAGGTACAGATACGCAGTATTTT,CATSGFKWTSGRGTDTQYF